The 11 T cell receptor beta chains reported below all come from one sample, sequenced in a study of shared clonotypes between healthy human individuals. Sequencing was performed with immunoSEQ multiplex PCR; in TCRdb, only in-frame clones are kept and a portion is missing. The repertoire includes about 680,000 clones, around 72% of them detected once, and 1.8% sits in the top ten. Sequencing used memory CD4+ T cells sorted from blood. Described subset: CD45RA-negative fraction. Receptors were obtained from a woman between 25 and 40 years old in good health.

The chain carries TRBV28 and TRBJ2-1; TRBD2 aligns across 7 bases. Germline CDR1 is MDHEN and CDR2 is SYDVKM. There are 15 residues in the CDR3. The ends lost 2 bases at V and 8 bases at J; junction bases unmatched: 9. CDR3 residues: CASSLGASGEDEQFF. As DNA, the CDR3 is TGTGCCAGCAGTTTAGGGGCTAGCGGAGAAGATGAGCAGTTCTTC. Looking up the rest from reference TRBV28 and TRBJ2-1 gives the full variable domain: DVKVTQSSRYLVKRTGEKVFLECVQDMDHENMFWYRQDPGLGLRLIYFSYDVKMKEKGDIPEGYSVSREKKERFSLILESASTNQTSMYLCASSLGASGEDEQFFGPGTRLTVL.

The chain carries TRBV6-4 and TRBJ1-1; D unresolved. Germline V gene sequence: CDR1 MRHNA, CDR2 SNTAGT. The CDR3 spans 16 residues. V was cut by 6 bases and J by 0 bases, with 17 bases left in between. The CDR3, as DNA: TGTGCCAGCAGCCCCACGTTTAGGGAGATGAACACTGAAGCTTTCTTT. It is translated as CASSPTFREMNTEAFF.

The chain couples TRBV5-4 to TRBJ2-1, with 8 positions matching TRBD2. This CDR3 has 13 residues. Per germline, CDR1 SGHNT and CDR2 YYREEE (reference sequence). The V and J ends lost 6 bases and 9 bases, in that order; junction bases with no gene match: 8. Here the CDR3 DNA reads TGTGCCAGCACCGGATCCGGGGGGGCTGAGCAGTTCTTC. Amino acid sequence: CASTGSGGAEQFF.

The chain has TRBV9 and TRBJ1-2; the match to TRBD1 covers 8 bases. Looked up from germline, CDR1 is SGDLS and CDR2 is YYNGEE. The CDR3 sequence is 14 residues long. With 4 bases clipped from V and 5 bases from J, the junction kept 7 bases outside the gene matches. Here the CDR3 DNA reads TGTGCCAGCAGCCTTCCCGGGACAGGTTATGGCTACACCTTC. As protein: CASSLPGTGYGYTF.

V usage is TRBV7-9 and J usage is TRBJ2-3; 14 nucleotides agree with TRBD2. Looked up from germline, CDR1 is SEHNR and CDR2 is FQNEAQ (reference sequence). CDR3 size: 17 residues. J lost 3 bases, V lost 5 bases, and 7 bases had no gene match. The CDR3 nucleotides are TGTGCCAGCAGCCCCCCCGGGACTAGCGGGAGAACAGATACGCAGTATTTT. Its translation is CASSPPGTSGRTDTQYF.

The V call is TRBV5-1, the J call TRBJ2-6; D remains unclear. V was clipped by 1 base and J by 0 bases, with 8 bases between them. The germline V gene has CDR1 SGHRS and CDR2 YFSETQ. CDR3 length equals 16 residues. The CDR3 DNA sequence: TGCGCCAGCAGCTTGATGGCAGCCTCTGGGGCCAACGTCCTGACTTTC. It specifies CASSLMAASGANVLTF.

In regard to this clone: This sample includes further DNA sequences coding for the same CDR3. The rearrangement joins TRBV7-3 to TRBJ2-1; 7 positions agree with TRBD2. Germline V gene sequence: CDR1 SGHTA, CDR2 FQGTGA. This CDR3 is built from 14 residues. V lost 1 base and J lost 3; bases outside the gene matches: 0. CDR3 region: CASSLSGSYNEQFF. DNA for the CDR3: TGTGCCAGCAGCTTAAGCGGGAGCTACAATGAGCAGTTCTTC.

To note about this clone: This could be a read error, since a much larger clone is one nucleotide away. The genes are TRBV7-9 and TRBJ2-3; TRBD2 matches at 8 bases. Germline V gives CDR1 SEHNR, CDR2 FQNEAQ (reference sequence). V dropped 5 bases and J dropped 1; count of bases not matched to a gene: 2. The length of the CDR3 is 14 residues. CDR3 sequence: CASSPTSGTDTQYF. DNA of the CDR3: TGTGCCAGCAGCCCGACTAGCGGCACAGATACGCAGTATTTT.

This clone was seen a few times. CDR3 in DNA: TGCGCCAGCAGCTCGCAGACTAGCGGGAGTTACAATGAGCAGTTCTTC. It yields the protein CASSSQTSGSYNEQFF. This chain joins TRBV5-1 and TRBJ2-1, with TRBD2 identical over 12 bases. The CDR3 loop spans 16 amino acids. Germline V gene sequence: CDR1 SGHRS, CDR2 YFSETQ. Trimming removed 3 bases from V and 4 bases from J; junction bases left unmatched: 5.

This sequence joins TRBV2 and TRBJ1-5, with D possibly being TRBD1 (5 bases). This CDR3 has 14 residues. Trimming pared 6 bases from V and 4 bases from J, leaving 13 bases between. Germline V gives CDR1 SNHLY, CDR2 FYNNEI. CDR3 amino acids: CASSAARANQPQHF. The CDR3 DNA reads TGTGCCAGCAGCGCGGCCAGGGCTAATCAGCCCCAGCATTTT.

This clone was picked up a small number of times. The CDR3 DNA reads as TGTGCCATCAGTGCGAGTCGCCAGACGAACACCGGGGAGCTGTTTTTT. Protein sequence: CAISASRQTNTGELFF. V and J are TRBV10-3 and TRBJ2-2; D gene ambiguous. V lost 4 bases and J 0 bases, leaving 12 bases between the germline ends. CDR3 length: 16 amino acids. The germline gives CDR1 ENHRY, CDR2 SYGVKD.